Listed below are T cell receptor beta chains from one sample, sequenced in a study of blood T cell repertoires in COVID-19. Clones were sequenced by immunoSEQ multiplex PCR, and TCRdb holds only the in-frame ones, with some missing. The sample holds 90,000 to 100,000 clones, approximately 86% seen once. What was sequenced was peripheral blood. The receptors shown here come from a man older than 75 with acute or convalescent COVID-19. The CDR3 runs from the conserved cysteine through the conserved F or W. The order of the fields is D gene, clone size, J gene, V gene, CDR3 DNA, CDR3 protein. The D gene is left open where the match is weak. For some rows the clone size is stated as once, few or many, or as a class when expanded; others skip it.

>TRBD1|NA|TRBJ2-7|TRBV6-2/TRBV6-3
TGTGCCAGCAGCCTCCGAGACAGGGGAACCTACGAGCAGTACTTC
CASSLRDRGTYEQYF
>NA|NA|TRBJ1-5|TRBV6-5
TGTGCCAGCAGTCCCGTGGGGGGGCAGCCCCAGCATTTT
CASSPVGGQPQHF
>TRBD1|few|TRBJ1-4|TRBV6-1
TGTGCCAGCAGTGACAGGGGGATAGATGAAAAACTGTTTTTT
CASSDRGIDEKLFF
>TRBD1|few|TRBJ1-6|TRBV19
TGTGCCAGTAGTCCCCTGCGTCAGGGGGGATCGCCCCTCCACTTT
CASSPLRQGGSPLHF
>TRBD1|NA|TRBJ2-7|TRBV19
TGTGCCAGTAGTAAAGGTCTCTGGGGACAGGGACCCTACGAGCAGTACTTC
CASSKGLWGQGPYEQYF
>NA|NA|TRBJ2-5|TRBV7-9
TGTGCCAGCAGCTTTTTAAAGCGGAACCAAGAGACCCAGTACTTC
CASSFLKRNQETQYF
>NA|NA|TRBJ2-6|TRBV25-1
TGTGCCAGCAGTGAGGGGCTAGTCGCATGGCCTGGGGCCAACGTCCTGACTTTC
CASSEGLVAWPGANVLTF
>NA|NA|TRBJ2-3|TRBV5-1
TGCGCCAGCAGCCGCGAGTCAGATACGCAGTATTTT
CASSRESDTQYF
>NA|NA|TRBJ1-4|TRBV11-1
TGTGCCAGCAGCGGGCAAAACTCTGCAACTAATGAAAAACTGTTTTTT
CASSGQNSATNEKLFF
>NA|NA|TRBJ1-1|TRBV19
TGTGCCAGTACCCTCCAGGGCCTAAAAATGAACACTGAAGCTTTCTTT
CASTLQGLKMNTEAFF
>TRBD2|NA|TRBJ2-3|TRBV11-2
TGTGCCAGCAGCCCCACTAGCGGGAGCACAGATACGCAGTATTTT
CASSPTSGSTDTQYF
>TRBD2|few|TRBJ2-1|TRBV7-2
TGTGCCAGCAGCCCCCGACTAGCGGGAGCTTACAATGAGCAGTTCTTC
CASSPRLAGAYNEQFF
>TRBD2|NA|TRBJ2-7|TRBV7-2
TGTGCCAGCAGCTTAGGGAGGGGACTAGCGGGCTACGAGCAGTACTTC
CASSLGRGLAGYEQYF
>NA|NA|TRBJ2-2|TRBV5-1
TGCGCCACGCGGGAGAACACCGGGGAGCTGTTTTTT
CATRENTGELFF
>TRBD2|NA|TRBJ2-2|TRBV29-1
TGCAGCGATAATAGCGGGAGGTCGGGCGGGGAGCTGTTTTTT
CSDNSGRSGGELFF
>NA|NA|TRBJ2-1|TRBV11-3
TGTGCCAGCAGCAAAGGAGATGAGCAGTTCTTC
CASSKGDEQFF
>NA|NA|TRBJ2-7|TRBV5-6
TGTGCCAGCAGCTTTGGACCGGGAAAAAGCTCCTACGAGCAGTACTTC
CASSFGPGKSSYEQYF
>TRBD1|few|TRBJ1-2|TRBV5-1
TGCGCCAGCAGCTTACAGGGGGGCAGGTCCAACTATGGCTACACCTTC
CASSLQGGRSNYGYTF
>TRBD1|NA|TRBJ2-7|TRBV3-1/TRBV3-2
TGTGCCAGCAGCCATGAGTTTATGGGGACAGTCTACGAGCAGTACTTC
CASSHEFMGTVYEQYF
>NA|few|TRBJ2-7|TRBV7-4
TGTGCCAGCAGCTCCGCGATTTTACAGGGACCCTACGAGCAGTACTTC
CASSSAILQGPYEQYF
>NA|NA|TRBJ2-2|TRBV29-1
TGCAGCGTAATGGACAGACTGAACACCGGGGAGCTGTTTTTT
CSVMDRLNTGELFF
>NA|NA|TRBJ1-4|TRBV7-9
TGTGCCAGCAGCTCCTCAGTTGCAACTAATGAAAAACTGTTTTTT
CASSSSVATNEKLFF
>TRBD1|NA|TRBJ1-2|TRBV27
TGTGCCAGCAGTCCCGGCGCAGGGGGCGATGTCTATGGCTACACCTTC
CASSPGAGGDVYGYTF
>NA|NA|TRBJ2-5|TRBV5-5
TGTGCCAGCAGCTTGGTGGCAGTGATCCAAGAGACCCAGTACTTC
CASSLVAVIQETQYF
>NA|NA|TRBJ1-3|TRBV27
TGTGCCAGCAGTTTTTCCCTTACGGGGGGAAACACCATATATTTT
CASSFSLTGGNTIYF
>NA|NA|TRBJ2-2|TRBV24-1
TGTGCCACGGCAGCTACAGCCACTATCGAACACCGGGGAGCTTTAGGGGGGGAGCTGTTTTTT
CATAATATIEHRGALGGELFF
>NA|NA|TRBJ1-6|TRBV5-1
TGCGCCAGCAGCTTGGGAGGGAAAAATAATTCACCCCTCCACTTT
CASSLGGKNNSPLHF
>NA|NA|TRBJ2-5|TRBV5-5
TGTGCCAGCAGTATGAGTGGACAGCAAGAGACCCAGTACTTC
CASSMSGQQETQYF
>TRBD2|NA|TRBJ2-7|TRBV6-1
TGTGCCAGCAGTGAATTTGTGGGAGGGCCTTTCGAGCAGTACTTC
CASSEFVGGPFEQYF
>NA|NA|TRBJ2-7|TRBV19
TGTGCCAGTAGTCGCCAGGTTGGGGAGACCTACGAGCAGTACTTC
CASSRQVGETYEQYF
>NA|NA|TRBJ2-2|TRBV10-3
TGTGCCATCAGCCGCGGACAGACCGGGGAGCTGTTTTTT
CAISRGQTGELFF
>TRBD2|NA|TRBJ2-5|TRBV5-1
TGCGCCAGCAGCCTTTCGCTAGCGGGAGGGGAGACCCAGTACTTC
CASSLSLAGGETQYF
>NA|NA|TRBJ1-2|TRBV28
TGTGCCAGCAGCTCCACCGGGGACTATGGCTACACCTTC
CASSSTGDYGYTF
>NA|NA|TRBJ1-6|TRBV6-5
TGTGCCAGCAGCCTAGGGAGGGATTCACCCCTCCACTTT
CASSLGRDSPLHF
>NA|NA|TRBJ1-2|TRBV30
TGTGCCTGGAGTGTAAATCTCAGGGGAGTGAACACCTTC
CAWSVNLRGVNTF
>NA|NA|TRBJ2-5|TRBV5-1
TGCGCCAGCAGTAGCAGGGGTGAGACCCAGTACTTC
CASSSRGETQYF
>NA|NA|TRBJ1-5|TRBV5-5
TGTGCCAGCAGCGTGTTGGTAAACGCAGCCCAGCATTTT
CASSVLVNAAQHF
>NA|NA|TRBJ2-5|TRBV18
TGTGCCAGCTCACCCGGCCTAGTTGGGACCCAGTACTTC
CASSPGLVGTQYF
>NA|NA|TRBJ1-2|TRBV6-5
TGTGCCACATCTACCGGGGACTATGGCTACACCTTC
CATSTGDYGYTF
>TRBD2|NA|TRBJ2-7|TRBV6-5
TGTGCCAGCAAGACTAGCGGCCACGAGCAGTACTTC
CASKTSGHEQYF
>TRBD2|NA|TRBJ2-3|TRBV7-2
TGTGCCAGCAGCCCAAGGACTAGCGCCGATACGCAGTATTTT
CASSPRTSADTQYF
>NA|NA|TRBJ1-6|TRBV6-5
TGTGCCAGCAGTCAGAGACAGGCGCCTAATTCACCCCTCCACTTT
CASSQRQAPNSPLHF
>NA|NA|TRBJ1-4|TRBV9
TGTGCCAGCAGCGTAGGGACTCGAGAAAAACTGTTTTTT
CASSVGTREKLFF
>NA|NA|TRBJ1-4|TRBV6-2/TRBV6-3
TGTGCCAGCAGTCTCCGTCAAGCGGGGGCTAATGAAAAACTGTTTTTT
CASSLRQAGANEKLFF
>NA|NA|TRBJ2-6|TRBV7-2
TGTGCCAGCAGCTTAGGACCCATGAGGCCCGGGGCCAACGTCCTGACTTTC
CASSLGPMRPGANVLTF
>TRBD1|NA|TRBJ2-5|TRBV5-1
TGCGCCAGCAGCTTCCAGGACAGGGCTGGGGAGACCCAGTACTTC
CASSFQDRAGETQYF
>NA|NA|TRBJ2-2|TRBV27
TGTGCCAGCAGTGCAGGTTGGGTGAACACCGGGGAGCTGTTTTTT
CASSAGWVNTGELFF
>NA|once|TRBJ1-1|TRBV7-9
TGTGCCAGCAGCCGGACAGTCAGGAACACTGAAGCTTTCTTT
CASSRTVRNTEAFF
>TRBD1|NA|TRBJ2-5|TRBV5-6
TGTGCCAGCAGCTTGGGGGTCAGGGGGCAGGAGACCCAGTACTTC
CASSLGVRGQETQYF
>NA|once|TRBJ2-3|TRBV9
TGTGCCAGCAGCGTAGGGCCAGTTACGGATACGCAGTATTTT
CASSVGPVTDTQYF
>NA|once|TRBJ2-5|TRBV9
TGTGCCAGCAGCGTAGGAGGAATGCGGAGGCAAGAGACCCAGTACTTC
CASSVGGMRRQETQYF
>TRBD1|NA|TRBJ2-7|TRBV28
TGTGCCAGCAGTTTAAGGGACAGAGACGAGCAGTACTTC
CASSLRDRDEQYF
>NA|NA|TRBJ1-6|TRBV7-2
TGTGCCAGCAGCCCGGGACATATGGGTTCACCCCTCCACTTT
CASSPGHMGSPLHF
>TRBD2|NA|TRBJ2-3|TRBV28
TGTGCCAGCACCCCCGGGGGGAGTTCAGATACGCAGTATTTT
CASTPGGSSDTQYF
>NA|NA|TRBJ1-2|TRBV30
TGTGCCTGGAGTGGCCAGGGGAACGGTGGCTACACCTTC
CAWSGQGNGGYTF
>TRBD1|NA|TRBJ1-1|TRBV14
TGTGCCAGCAGCCAAGATCGGGACAGGAACACTGAAGCTTTCTTT
CASSQDRDRNTEAFF
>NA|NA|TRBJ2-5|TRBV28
TGTGCCAGCAGTCCCGGCGTAGGGGCAGAGACCCAGTACTTC
CASSPGVGAETQYF
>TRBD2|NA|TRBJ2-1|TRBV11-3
TGTGCCAGCAGCTCGGGACTAGCAGACTACAATGAGCAGTTCTTC
CASSSGLADYNEQFF
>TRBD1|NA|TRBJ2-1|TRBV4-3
TGCGCCAGCAGCCAAGAGGGACAGGGATGGCATGAGCAGTTCTTC
CASSQEGQGWHEQFF